This passage covers 4 T cell receptor beta chains from one sample sequenced in a study of cytomegalovirus exposure and HLA in healthy donors. Amplification used 60 Vbeta primers and 13 Jbeta primers. Here immunoSEQ multiplex PCR was the method, and the copy in TCRdb shows in-frame clones only, minus some. The sample's table shows tens of thousands of clones. Sequencing was done on a sample of PBMCs. These TCRs come from a woman aged 60-70 years in good health and CMV-seronegative.

The gene calls are TRBV7-8 and TRBJ2-3; 8 bases line up with TRBD2. The germline V gene encodes CDR1 SGHVS and CDR2 FQNEAQ. The CDR3 has 16 residues. The V segment lost 5 bases and the J segment 3 bases; nucleotides outside the gene matches: 10. The CDR3 sequence: CASSASFAGGTDTQYF. The CDR3 DNA reads as TGTGCCAGCAGCGCCTCATTTGCGGGGGGAACAGATACGCAGTATTTT.

This chain connects TRBV2 to TRBJ2-3, with D tentatively TRBD2 (6 bases). Trimming took off 8 bases at V and 1 base at J, with 25 bases between the two ends. CDR1 is SNHLY, CDR2 FYNNEI, per germline. This CDR3 spans 18 amino acids. The CDR3 coding sequence is TGTGCCAGCTCCCTTTTCCGGGGCCCCGGAGGGGGCACAGATACGCAGTATTTT. As protein: CASSLFRGPGGGTDTQYF. Full variable domain (rest looked up from reference TRBV2 and TRBJ2-3): EPEVTQTPSHQVTQMGQEVILRCVPISNHLYFYWYRQILGQKVEFLVSFYNNEISEKSEIFDDQFSVERPDGSNFTLKIRSTKLEDSAMYFCASSLFRGPGGGTDTQYFGPGTRLTVL.

This chain joins TRBV7-8 and TRBJ2-1, with TRBD2 identical over 10 bases. The CDR3 contains 16 residues. Germline CDR1 SGHVS, CDR2 FQNEAQ. The V segment lost 1 base and the J segment 6 bases; nucleotides outside the gene matches: 6. The CDR3 DNA reads TGTGCCAGCAGCTTAGGTGCTAGCGGGAGCTTCAATGAGCAGTTCTTC. Protein: CASSLGASGSFNEQFF. Full variable domain (missing parts from reference TRBV7-8 and TRBJ2-1): GAGVSQSPRYKVAKRGQDVALRCDPISGHVSLFWYQQALGQGPEFLTYFQNEAQLDKSGLPSDRFFAERPEGSVSTLKIQRTQQEDSAVYLCASSLGASGSFNEQFFGPGTRLTVL.

The genes are TRBV18 and TRBJ1-2; 7 positions match TRBD1. The CDR3 is 14 amino acids. Trimming at V came to 3 bases and at J to 3 bases, leaving 4 bases not matched to a gene. Germline assignment: CDR1 KGHSH and CDR2 LQKENI. The CDR3 region is CASSPIDRDYGYTF. In DNA form, the CDR3 reads TGTGCCAGCTCACCTATCGACAGGGACTATGGCTACACCTTC.